One sample yielded the 8 T cell receptor beta chains listed below, sequenced in a study of cytomegalovirus exposure and HLA in healthy donors. Vbeta (60) and Jbeta (13) primers were used in the PCR. The assay was immunoSEQ multiplex PCR, and TCRdb's table has in-frame clones only and misses some. In total, the table holds roughly 190,000 clones. Source material: PBMCs. These TCRs come from a woman aged 18-29 years in good health and CMV-seropositive.

J is TRBJ1-6 and V is TRBV19; D not certain. Germline V gene data show CDR1 as LNHDA and CDR2 as SQIVND (reference sequence). The CDR3 is 13 amino acids. Trimming shortened V by 5 bases and J by 10 bases, and 12 bases separated the two germline ends. CDR3 sequence (DNA): TGTGCCAGTAGTCCTGGAGGAAGATCACCCCTCCACTTT. It codes for CASSPGGRSPLHF.

This chain uses TRBV7-9 with TRBJ2-1, with 7 positions matching TRBD2. The CDR3 sequence is 15 residues long. Per germline, CDR1 SEHNR and CDR2 FQNEAQ (reference sequence). With 6 bases clipped from V and 6 bases from J, the junction kept 11 bases outside the gene matches. The CDR3 region is CASRAGGRAFNEQFF. The CDR3 nucleotides read TGTGCCAGCAGGGCAGGAGGGAGGGCCTTCAATGAGCAGTTCTTC.

The chain employs TRBV19 and TRBJ2-3; 9 nucleotides align to TRBD2. This CDR3 comprises 15 residues. CDR1 and CDR2 from the germline V gene are LNHDA and SQIVND (reference sequence). V shed 4 bases, J shed 4 bases, and the junction held 6 bases outside the gene matches. The CDR3 DNA follows: TGTGCCAGTAGTAGAGCGGGGGGTAGAGCAGATACGCAGTATTTT. As protein: CASSRAGGRADTQYF.

The chain links TRBV2 to TRBJ2-2; a possible D gene is TRBD2 (5 bases). Germline-derived CDR1 and CDR2 are SNHLY and FYNNEI. V shed 5 bases and J shed 4 bases, with 17 bases lying between them. The CDR3 totals 16 residues. CDR3 amino acids: CASSSTRPGSTGELFF. CDR3 DNA sequence: TGTGCCAGCAGTTCCACTAGGCCCGGATCCACCGGGGAGCTGTTTTTT. Full variable domain (remainder filled in from reference TRBV2 and TRBJ2-2): EPEVTQTPSHQVTQMGQEVILRCVPISNHLYFYWYRQILGQKVEFLVSFYNNEISEKSEIFDDQFSVERPDGSNFTLKIRSTKLEDSAMYFCASSSTRPGSTGELFFGEGSRLTVL.

This chain links TRBV15 with TRBJ1-1; D uncertain. The germline V gene has CDR1 LNHNV and CDR2 YYDKDF (reference sequence). This CDR3 is built from 11 residues. The V and J ends lost 2 bases and 5 bases respectively, with 3 bases between them. CDR3 in amino acids: CATSRLTEAFF. In DNA form, the CDR3 reads TGTGCCACCAGCAGACTGACTGAAGCTTTCTTT. Combining the CDR3 with reference TRBV15 and TRBJ1-1 gives the whole variable domain DAMVIQNPRYQVTQFGKPVTLSCSQTLNHNVMYWYQQKSSQAPKLLFHYYDKDFNNEADTPDNFQSRRPNTSFCFLDIRSPGLGDTAMYLCATSRLTEAFFGQGTRLTVV.

The chain joins TRBV2 to TRBJ2-5; TRBD2 aligns across 9 bases. The CDR3 has 17 amino acids. Germline V gene data show CDR1 as SNHLY and CDR2 as FYNNEI. V shed 3 bases and J 5 bases; nucleotides not matched to a gene: 13. The DNA of the CDR3 is TGTGCCAGCAGTGAGAGTTTGTTGAGACTAGCGGAGGAGACCCAGTACTTC. Residues: CASSESLLRLAEETQYF.

The chain couples TRBV10-2 to TRBJ2-7; 9 bases are a match to TRBD2. Germline V gene lookup returns CDR1 WSHSY and CDR2 SAAADI. CDR3 length equals 13 residues. The ends lost 8 bases at V and 2 bases at J; junction bases unmatched: 4. CDR3 DNA: TGCGCCAGCGGACTAGCGAATACCTACGAGCAGTACTTC. It translates to CASGLANTYEQYF.

This chain uses TRBV12-5 with TRBJ1-1; D ambiguous. The CDR3 runs to 16 residues. Germline V CDR1 and CDR2: LGHNT, FRNRAP. V lost 4 bases and J 1 base, leaving 16 bases between the germline ends. This CDR3 is CASGWQAGTPNTEAFF. CDR3 DNA: TGTGCTAGTGGTTGGCAAGCAGGTACCCCGAACACTGAAGCTTTCTTT.